Listed here are 5 T cell receptor beta chains from one sample, sequenced in a study of T cells in localized non-small cell lung cancer. TCRdb keeps only in-frame clones here, not all; method: immunoSEQ multiplex PCR. The sample lists 78,000 or so clones, about four fifths occurring once. This specimen consisted of peripheral blood, obtained before any cancer treatment. These receptors all stem from a man aged 40 to 75 with stage I lung adenocarcinoma.

The chain employs TRBV5-1 and TRBJ2-1; D is ambiguous. V dropped 5 bases and J dropped 2 bases, with 11 bases sitting between them. This CDR3 is 14 amino acids long. Germline V gene lookup returns CDR1 SGHRS and CDR2 YFSETQ. CDR3 DNA: TGCGCCAGCAGACTCGCTGGAACCTACAATGAGCAGTTCTTC. Its translation is CASRLAGTYNEQFF. Full variable domain (remainder filled in from reference TRBV5-1 and TRBJ2-1): KAGVTQTPRYLIKTRGQQVTLSCSPISGHRSVSWYQQTPGQGLQFLFEYFSETQRNKGNFPGRFSGRQFSNSRSEMNVSTLELGDSALYLCASRLAGTYNEQFFGPGTRLTVL.

This sequence joins TRBV7-6 and TRBJ1-1, with 8 bases aligning to TRBD1. The germline gives CDR1 SGHVS, CDR2 FNYEAQ. Trimming took 3 bases from V and 4 from J; bases not matched to a gene: 7. The CDR3 sequence is 15 residues long. This chain's CDR3 is CASSFGQGSGTEAFF. The CDR3 nucleotides read TGTGCCAGCAGCTTCGGACAGGGTTCGGGCACTGAAGCTTTCTTT.

The chain is built from TRBV6-6 and TRBJ1-4; D unclear. Germline CDR1 reads MNHNY; CDR2 reads SVGAGI (reference sequence). The CDR3 is 13 residues long. Trimming cost V 2 bases and J 7 bases, with 8 bases left between them. The CDR3 DNA sequence: TGTGCCAGCAGTTACGGTGCGGGTGAAAAACTGTTTTTT. Translating gives CASSYGAGEKLFF.

V is TRBV5-1 and J is TRBJ2-5, with D uncertain. The length of the CDR3 is 13 residues. Germline V gives CDR1 SGHRS, CDR2 YFSETQ. With 4 bases removed from V and 2 bases from J, the gap between germline ends came to 9 bases. The CDR3 coding sequence is TGCGCCAGCAGCCCACTAAGACAAGAGACCCAGTACTTC. Residues: CASSPLRQETQYF.

The chain recombines TRBV13 with TRBJ2-1; D is undetermined. V lost 2 bases, J lost 6 bases, and 8 bases lay in between. The CDR3 is made up of 13 amino acids. From germline, CDR1 is PRHDT and CDR2 FYEKMQ (reference sequence). The CDR3 is CASSLMTINEQFF. The CDR3 coding sequence is TGTGCCAGCAGCTTAATGACCATCAATGAGCAGTTCTTC.